The 22 T cell receptor beta chains given below trace back to one sample, sequenced in a study of tumor-infiltrating lymphocytes in primary liver carcinoma. A constant-region primer primed TCR beta cDNA synthesis from roughly 500 ng of total RNA. Slightly modified ARM-PCR, run as three nested multiplex PCR rounds, produced the TCR beta libraries. Running roughly 10 cycles apiece, the first two PCR rounds relied on TRBV1-TRBV30 forward primers together with a C-beta reverse primer. TCRdb re-called the multiplex PCR reads with MiXCR, one entry per CDR3 protein. The repertoire holds approximately 330,000 distinct CDR3 sequences, with less than 70% as singletons. Germline DNA was extracted too, while blood RNA derived from unsorted whole blood. Source material: peripheral blood. These receptors originate from a man aged 35 to 55 with primary liver carcinoma and hepatitis B virus infection.

Notes on this clonotype: One junction end does not reproduce the germline sequence, and a read error may be involved. The V call is TRBV11-2, the J call TRBJ1-2; no firm D call. This CDR3 has 14 amino acids. The germline CDR1 and CDR2 sequences are SGHAT and FQNNGV. The CDR3 coding sequence is TGTGCCGGCAGCTTGTCAGAAATCTACTATAGCTACACCTTC. Its protein is CAGSLSEIYYSYTF.

A note on this clonotype: The junction departs from germline at one end; a sequencing error may be responsible. The chain couples TRBV5-1 to TRBJ2-3; 7 bases are shared with TRBD1. The germline V gene encodes CDR1 SGHRS and CDR2 YFSETQ. The CDR3 consists of 15 residues. The CDR3 sequence: CASSYTGVSTNTQYF. Here the CDR3 DNA reads TGCGCCAGCAGCTATACAGGGGTGAGCACAAATACGCAGTATTTT.

This clonotype has a count of ten or more. This rearrangement joins TRBV29-1 to TRBJ1-1, with 7 bases aligning to TRBD1. The V gene end was trimmed by 7 bases and the J gene end by 0 bases; junction bases not matched to a gene: 5. This CDR3 has 13 amino acids. Germline V lookup: CDR1 SQVTM, CDR2 ANQGSEA. CDR3 sequence (DNA): TGCAGCGGGGACAGCAACCTGAACACTGAAGCTTTCTTT. This translates into CSGDSNLNTEAFF.

Comment on this clonotype: A much larger clonotype is one base distant, so this may be a read error. V gene TRBV6-2 or TRBV6-3 combines with J gene TRBJ2-2; D uncertain. The germline V gene has CDR1 MNHEY and CDR2 SVGEGT. The CDR3 covers 13 residues. The CDR3 loop reads CASSSVGTVELFF. CDR3 sequence (DNA): TGTGCCAGCAGTTCCGTGGGCACCGTGGAGCTGTTTTTT.

With regard to this clonotype: Compared with germline, one end of the junction differs, possibly owing to a read error. This chain uses TRBV11-2 with TRBJ2-5; the D is unclear. Germline V gene data show CDR1 as SGHAT and CDR2 as FQNNGV. The CDR3 is made up of 15 amino acids. The CDR3 nucleotides read TGTGCCAGCATCTTACGCCCTAACTATCAAGAGACCCAGTACTTC. This translates into CASILRPNYQETQYF. The variable domain in full, completed from reference TRBV11-2 and TRBJ2-5, reads EAGVAQSPRYKIIEKRQSVAFWCNPISGHATLYWYQQILGQGPKLLIQFQNNGVVDDSQLPKDRFSAERLKGVDSTLKIQPAKLEDSAVYLCASILRPNYQETQYFGPGTRLLVL.

This clonotype occurred many times. J is TRBJ1-1 and V is TRBV4-3; no clear D gene. The CDR3 is 13 residues long. V was clipped by 0 bases and J by 1 base, with 3 bases between them. Germline CDR1 reads LGHNA; CDR2 reads YSLEER. CDR3 protein: CASSQEANTEAFF. CDR3 sequence (DNA): TGCGCCAGCAGCCAAGAAGCGAACACTGAAGCTTTCTTT.

About this clonotype itself: At one boundary the junction diverges from the germline segment, which might be a read error. This sequence joins TRBV11-2 and TRBJ2-5; D may be TRBD1 (5 bases). Germline V gives CDR1 SGHAT, CDR2 FQNNGV. The CDR3 loop spans 15 amino acids. CDR3: CTSSLGTGSHETPYF. CDR3 DNA sequence: TGTACCAGCAGCTTAGGAACAGGCAGTCATGAGACCCCGTACTTC.

This clonotype was recorded a few times. The chain recombines TRBV5-1 with TRBJ2-3; TRBD2 matches at 10 bases. V gave up 3 bases and J gave up 0 bases; unmatched junction bases: 10. The CDR3 covers 18 residues. CDR1 SGHRS and CDR2 YFSETQ come from the germline V gene. The CDR3, as DNA: TGCGCCAGCAGCTGGACCCGGTTAGCGGGGGGAAGCACAGATACGCAGTATTTT. It codes for CASSWTRLAGGSTDTQYF.

Points on this clonotype: A much larger clone lies one base from this, so it may be a read error. The CDR3 loop reads CATPSSGTNVLTF. The CDR3, as DNA: TGCGCCACCCCGTCGTCTGGGACCAACGTCCTGACTTTC. The chain joins TRBV10-1 to TRBJ2-6, with no clear D. Germline V gives CDR1 WNHNN, CDR2 SYGVQD (reference sequence). The CDR3 totals 13 residues.

This clonotype was observed many times. This chain connects TRBV6-5 to TRBJ1-1; a weak D match, TRBD1 (6 bases). Looked up from germline, CDR1 is MNHEY and CDR2 is SVGAGI. There are 14 residues in the CDR3. Deletions cut 5 bases from V and 1 base from J, with 11 bases between. The CDR3 coding sequence is TGTGCCAGCAGTCCTACAGGGCCGAACACTGAAGCTTTCTTT. It specifies CASSPTGPNTEAFF.

The rearrangement uses TRBV11-2 and TRBJ2-1; D is possibly TRBD1 (6 bases). The J call is uncertain, as TRBJ2-7 better fits the DNA end. Germline V gene data show CDR1 as SGHAT and CDR2 as FQNNGV. CDR3 length: 15 residues. CDR3 DNA: TGTGCCAGCAGCTTAGATGCATGGGACATGAATGAGCAGTACTTC. Its translation is CASSLDAWDMNEQYF.

A note on this clonotype: A read error is possible here, since a much larger clone lies one base away. The chain has TRBV6-1 and TRBJ2-3; no reliable D call. Germline V gives CDR1 MNHNS, CDR2 SASEGT. The CDR3 consists of 15 residues. This CDR3 is CASSESGVEIGTLYF. Written as DNA, the CDR3 is TGTGCCAGCAGTGAATCTGGGGTAGAAATTGGTACGCTGTATTTT.

The chain combines TRBV6-5 with TRBJ2-1; 9 bases are shared with TRBD2. Losses at the gene ends were 6 bases for V and 0 bases for J; bases not matched to a gene: 18. Germline V CDR1 and CDR2: MNHEY, SVGAGI. This CDR3 is built from 20 residues. This chain's CDR3 is CASRHGGIAGAQSSYNEQFF. CDR3 sequence (DNA): TGTGCCAGCAGGCATGGAGGGATAGCGGGAGCCCAATCCTCCTACAATGAGCAGTTCTTC.

The chain has TRBV28 and TRBJ1-2; D gene uncertain. This CDR3 spans 13 amino acids. CDR1 is MDHEN and CDR2 is SYDVKM in the germline V gene. Deletions cut 2 bases from V and 14 bases from J, with 18 bases between. Written as DNA, the CDR3 is TGTGCCAGCAGTTTACAACGCAGGTCCCCTTTAACCTTC. Its translation: CASSLQRRSPLTF.

This chain connects TRBV6-2 or TRBV6-3 to TRBJ2-7; maybe TRBD1 (5 bases). Germline V lookup: CDR1 MNHEY, CDR2 SVGEGT. CDR3 length: 14 residues. With 6 bases removed from V and 0 bases from J, the gap between germline ends came to 12 bases. In DNA form, the CDR3 reads TGTGCCAGCAGGATGAAGGGGAACTCCTACGAGCAGTACTTC. Translated, it gives CASRMKGNSYEQYF.

This clonotype turned up a few times. The chain couples TRBV5-7 to TRBJ1-5, with 9 nucleotides matching TRBD1. TRBV5-7 is known as an ORF, though its function is uncertain. Trimming cost V 2 bases and J 4 bases; bases outside gene matches: 7. This CDR3 region has 16 residues. The DNA for the CDR3 is TGTGCCAGCAGCTTAGATTACAGGGGGCGGAATCAGCCCCAGCATTTT. It encodes CASSLDYRGRNQPQHF.

As regards this clonotype: This clone may be a read error of a much larger clone one base away. The chain recombines TRBV4-1 with TRBJ2-4; 8 nucleotides agree with TRBD1. CDR3 size: 20 residues. Germline V CDR1 and CDR2: MGHRA, YSYEKL. CDR3: CASSQAWTGQEVLAKNIKYF. CDR3 nucleotide sequence: TGCGCCAGCAGCCAAGCGTGGACAGGGCAGGAGGTACTAGCCAAAAACATTAAGTACTTC.

The genes are TRBV9 and TRBJ2-1, with TRBD2 matching 7 bases. The CDR3 has 16 amino acids. V dropped 2 bases and J dropped 4; count of bases not matched to a gene: 9. CDR1 SGDLS and CDR2 YYNGEE come from the germline V gene. CDR3 DNA sequence: TGTGCCAGCAGCGTCACTGCGGGAGCAGCTTACAATGAGCAGTTCTTC. Translation: CASSVTAGAAYNEQFF.

The chain uses TRBV29-1 and TRBJ1-1; D gene ambiguous. The CDR3 is 14 amino acids. CDR1 is SQVTM and CDR2 is ANQGSEA in the germline V gene. This CDR3 reads CGAAQQSMNTEAFF. CDR3 in DNA: TGCGGCGCGGCCCAGCAGTCGATGAACACTGAAGCTTTCTTT.

This clonotype has just a few counts. The CDR3 here is CAISLRGTGKETQYF. CDR3 DNA sequence: TGTGCCATCAGCCTCCGAGGTACAGGGAAGGAGACCCAGTACTTC. The chain employs TRBV10-3 and TRBJ2-5, with a tentative D call TRBD1 (6 bases). Trimming cost V 6 bases and J 5 bases, with 19 bases left between them. The CDR3 has 15 amino acids. Germline CDR1 ENHRY, CDR2 SYGVKD.

About this clonotype itself: Just one base apart from a much larger clone, this may be a read error. V usage is TRBV4-2 and J usage is TRBJ2-1; D is perhaps TRBD2 (6 bases). CDR3 length: 14 residues. Germline assignment: CDR1 LGHNA and CDR2 YNFKEQ. V gave up 1 base and J gave up 3 bases, with 7 bases separating them. CDR3 sequence: CASSQVGGYNEQFF. In DNA form, the CDR3 reads TGTGCCAGCAGCCAAGTGGGGGGCTACAATGAGCAGTTCTTC.

This clonotype was detected many times. The V call is TRBV6-2 or TRBV6-3, the J call TRBJ2-6; no firm D call. Trimming cost V 1 base and J 0 bases, with 10 bases left between them. The CDR3 is 17 residues long. The germline gives CDR1 MNHEY, CDR2 SVGEGT. CDR3 region: CASSYLGGSSGANVLTF. The CDR3 DNA reads TGTGCCAGCAGTTACTTGGGCGGTAGCTCTGGGGCCAACGTCCTGACTTTC.